These 11 T cell receptor beta chains came from one sample sequenced in a study of shared clonotypes between healthy human individuals. Some clones are missing from TCRdb's copy, which holds only in-frame ones; the method was immunoSEQ multiplex PCR. The repertoire holds about 190,000 clones, with approximately 61% as singletons. Sequenced input: memory CD4+ T cells sorted from blood. Subset meaning: CD45RA-negative fraction. These receptors were collected from a man in his thirties or forties in good health.

The rearrangement joins TRBV11-1 to TRBJ2-7; no firm D call. The germline gives CDR1 SGHAT, CDR2 FQDESV (reference sequence). Deletions cut 2 bases from V and 0 bases from J, with 5 bases between. This CDR3 comprises 13 residues. The CDR3 here is CASSLRSSYEQYF. CDR3 DNA sequence: TGTGCCAGCAGCTTACGGAGCTCCTACGAGCAGTACTTC.

Only a few counts were recorded for this clone. V usage is TRBV6-5 and J usage is TRBJ2-3; 10 positions match TRBD1. There are 14 residues in the CDR3. Germline lookup yields CDR1 MNHEY and CDR2 SVGAGI. V was pared by 6 bases and J by 3 bases, with 3 bases of the junction left unmatched. CDR3 region: CASRRTGGTDTQYF. The CDR3 DNA sequence: TGTGCCAGCAGGAGGACAGGGGGGACAGATACGCAGTATTTT.

In regard to this clone: In the same sample, other DNA sequences code for this CDR3. The chain combines TRBV5-1 with TRBJ2-5, with 11 bases matching TRBD2. The germline V gene has CDR1 SGHRS and CDR2 YFSETQ. The length of the CDR3 is 15 residues. V dropped 2 bases and J dropped 4; count of bases not matched to a gene: 4. The CDR3: CASSLAGTSGETQYF. The CDR3 DNA is TGCGCCAGCAGCTTAGCCGGGACTAGCGGAGAGACCCAGTACTTC.

This clone has a handful of counts. This chain connects TRBV25-1 to TRBJ1-1; 9 bases align to TRBD1. CDR3 length: 17 residues. CDR1 is MGHDK, CDR2 SYGVNS, per germline. J was trimmed by 4 bases and V by 2 bases; bases with no gene match: 11. The CDR3 coding sequence is TGTGCCAGCAGTGAAGGCACCCGGGGGACAGGGCCCACTGAAGCTTTCTTT. Translating it yields CASSEGTRGTGPTEAFF.

The chain employs TRBV2 and TRBJ2-3, with a tentative D call TRBD1 (6 bases). The CDR3 is made up of 16 amino acids. Germline V gene data show CDR1 as SNHLY and CDR2 as FYNNEI. V was pared by 6 bases and J by 1 base, with 17 bases between. For the CDR3, the DNA is TGTGCCAGCAGCCACTTAGGGGGTGACGGCACAGATACGCAGTATTTT. As protein: CASSHLGGDGTDTQYF.

The CDR3 bases are TGCGCCAGCAGCGCCCTAGCGGGAATGAGGGAGCAGTACTTC. As protein: CASSALAGMREQYF. The chain recombines TRBV4-1 with TRBJ2-7; 9 nucleotides match TRBD2. V lost 5 bases, J lost 7 bases, and 9 bases stayed unmatched. The CDR3 is 14 residues long. Germline values: CDR1 MGHRA, CDR2 YSYEKL.

V usage is TRBV5-5 and J usage is TRBJ1-5, with unresolved D. Trimming pared 2 bases from V and 1 base from J, leaving 7 bases between. This CDR3 region has 14 residues. Germline V gene lookup returns CDR1 SGHKS and CDR2 YYEKEE (reference sequence). The CDR3 DNA is TGTGCCAGCAGCTTTATGGGGAGCAATCAGCCCCAGCATTTT. This encodes CASSFMGSNQPQHF.

V usage is TRBV7-2 and J usage is TRBJ2-3; D is possibly TRBD1 or TRBD2 (5 bases each). This CDR3 has 15 amino acids. The V end lost 1 base, the J end lost 3 bases, and 11 bases lay between the germline ends. Germline V gives CDR1 SGHTA, CDR2 FQGNSA. CDR3 nucleotides: TGTGCCAGCAGCTTAGGACAGAGGGTAACAGATACGCAGTATTTT. It is translated as CASSLGQRVTDTQYF. Filled out from reference TRBV7-2 and TRBJ2-3, the complete variable domain reads GAGVSQSPSNKVTEKGKDVELRCDPISGHTALYWYRQSLGQGLEFLIYFQGNSAPDKSGLPSDRFSAERTGGSVSTLTIQRTQQEDSAVYLCASSLGQRVTDTQYFGPGTRLTVL.

This clone occurred many times. CDR3 amino acids: CASSEAWSHTGELFF. In DNA form, the CDR3 reads TGTGCCAGCAGTGAAGCGTGGTCTCACACCGGGGAGCTGTTTTTT. The gene calls are TRBV6-1 and TRBJ2-2; D remains unclear. V shed 0 bases and J shed 3 bases, with 8 bases lying between them. Germline assignment: CDR1 MNHNS and CDR2 SASEGT. This CDR3 has 15 amino acids.

The V call is TRBV15, the J call TRBJ2-7, with a possible D match to TRBD2 (6 bases). The CDR3 is 15 residues long. V was cut by 0 bases and J by 10 bases, with 19 bases left in between. Germline V gene sequence: CDR1 LNHNV, CDR2 YYDKDF (reference sequence). As DNA, the CDR3 is TGTGCCACCAGCAGAGATAACGGACTACAACTAGAACAGTACTTC. Protein sequence: CATSRDNGLQLEQYF.

This clone has just one count. The chain carries TRBV11-3 and TRBJ2-5; D gene unclear. The V gene's germline CDR1 is SGHNT and CDR2 YENEEA. Deletions cut 5 bases from V and 2 bases from J, with 9 bases between. The CDR3 covers 13 residues. CDR3 nucleotides: TGTGCCAGCAGCAAAGGTCCACAAGAGACCCAGTACTTC. Amino acid sequence: CASSKGPQETQYF.